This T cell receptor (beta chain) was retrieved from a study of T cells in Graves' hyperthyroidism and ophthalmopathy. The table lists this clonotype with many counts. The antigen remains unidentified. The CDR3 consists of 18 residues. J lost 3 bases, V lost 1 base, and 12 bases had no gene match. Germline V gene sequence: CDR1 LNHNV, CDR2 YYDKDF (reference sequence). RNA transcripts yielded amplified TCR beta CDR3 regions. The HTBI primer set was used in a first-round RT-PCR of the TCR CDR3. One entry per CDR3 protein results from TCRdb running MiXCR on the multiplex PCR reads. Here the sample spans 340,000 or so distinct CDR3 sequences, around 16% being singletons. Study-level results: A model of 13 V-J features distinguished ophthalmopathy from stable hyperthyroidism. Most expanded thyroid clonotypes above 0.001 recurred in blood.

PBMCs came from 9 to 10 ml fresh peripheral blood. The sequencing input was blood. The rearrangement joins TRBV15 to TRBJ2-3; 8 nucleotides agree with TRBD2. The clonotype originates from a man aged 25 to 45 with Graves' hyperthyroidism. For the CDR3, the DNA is TGTGCCACCAGCAGAGGTCTCAATGGGGGGACTAGGACAGATACGCAGTATTTT. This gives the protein CATSRGLNGGTRTDTQYF.